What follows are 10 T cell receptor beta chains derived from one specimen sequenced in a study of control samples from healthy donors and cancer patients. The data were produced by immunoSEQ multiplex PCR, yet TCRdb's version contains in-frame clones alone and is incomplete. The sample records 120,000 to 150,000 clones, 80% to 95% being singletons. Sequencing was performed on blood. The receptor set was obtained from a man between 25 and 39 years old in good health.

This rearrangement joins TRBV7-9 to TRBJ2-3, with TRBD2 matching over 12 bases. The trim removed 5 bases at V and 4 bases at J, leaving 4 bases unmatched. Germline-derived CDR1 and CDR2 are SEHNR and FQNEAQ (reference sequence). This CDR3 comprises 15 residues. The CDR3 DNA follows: TGTGCCAGCAGCACGACTAGCGGGGGATCAGATACGCAGTATTTT. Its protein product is CASSTTSGGSDTQYF.

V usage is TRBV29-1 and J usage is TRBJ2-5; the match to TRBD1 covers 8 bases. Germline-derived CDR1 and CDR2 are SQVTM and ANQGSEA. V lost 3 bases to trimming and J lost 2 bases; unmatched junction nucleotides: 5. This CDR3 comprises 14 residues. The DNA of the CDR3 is TGCAGCGTTGACGGACAGGGTGTTCAAGAGACCCAGTACTTC. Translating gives CSVDGQGVQETQYF.

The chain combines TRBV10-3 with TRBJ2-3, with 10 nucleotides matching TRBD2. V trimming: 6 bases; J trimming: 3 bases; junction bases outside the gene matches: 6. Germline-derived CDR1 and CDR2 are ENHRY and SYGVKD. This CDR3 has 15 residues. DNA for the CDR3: TGTGCCATCAGGGAGACTAGCGGGCAGACAGATACGCAGTATTTT. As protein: CAIRETSGQTDTQYF.

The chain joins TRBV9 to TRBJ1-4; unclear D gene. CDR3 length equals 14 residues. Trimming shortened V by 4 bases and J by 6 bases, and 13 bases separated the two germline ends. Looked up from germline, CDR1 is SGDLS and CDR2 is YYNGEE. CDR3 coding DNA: TGTGCCAGCAGCCCCCGGTGGGAGGATGAAAAACTGTTTTTT. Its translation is CASSPRWEDEKLFF.

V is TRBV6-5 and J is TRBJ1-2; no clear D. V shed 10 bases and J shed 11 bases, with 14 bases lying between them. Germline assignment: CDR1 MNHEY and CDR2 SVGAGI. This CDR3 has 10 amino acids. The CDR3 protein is CATLGVRYTF. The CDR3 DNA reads TGTGCCACCCTAGGAGTTAGGTACACCTTC.

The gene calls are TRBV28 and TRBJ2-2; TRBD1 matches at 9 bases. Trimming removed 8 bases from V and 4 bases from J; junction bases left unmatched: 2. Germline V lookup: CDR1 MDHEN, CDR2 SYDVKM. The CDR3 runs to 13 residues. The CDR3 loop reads CASWDRVTGELFF. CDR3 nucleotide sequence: TGTGCCAGCTGGGACAGGGTCACCGGGGAGCTGTTTTTT. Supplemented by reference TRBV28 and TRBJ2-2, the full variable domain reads DVKVTQSSRYLVKRTGEKVFLECVQDMDHENMFWYRQDPGLGLRLIYFSYDVKMKEKGDIPEGYSVSREKKERFSLILESASTNQTSMYLCASWDRVTGELFFGEGSRLTVL.

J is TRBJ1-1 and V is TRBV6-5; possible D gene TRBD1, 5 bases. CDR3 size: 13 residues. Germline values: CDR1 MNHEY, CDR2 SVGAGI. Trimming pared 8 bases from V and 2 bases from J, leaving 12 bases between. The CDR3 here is CASSRQSNTEAFF. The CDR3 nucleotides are TGTGCCAGCTCTCGACAGAGTAACACTGAAGCTTTCTTT.

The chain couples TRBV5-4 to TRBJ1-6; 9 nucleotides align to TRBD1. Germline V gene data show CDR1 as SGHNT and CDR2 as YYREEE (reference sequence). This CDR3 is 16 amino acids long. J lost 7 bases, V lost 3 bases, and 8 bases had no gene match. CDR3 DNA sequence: TGTGCCAGCAGCTGGGGAGGACAGGGGAAGAATTCACCCCTCCACTTT. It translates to CASSWGGQGKNSPLHF.

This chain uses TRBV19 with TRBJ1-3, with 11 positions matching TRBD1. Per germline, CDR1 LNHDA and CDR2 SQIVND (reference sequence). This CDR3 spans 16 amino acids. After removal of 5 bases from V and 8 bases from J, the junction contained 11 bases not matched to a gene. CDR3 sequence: CASSLRTGGTVDTIYF. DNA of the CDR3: TGTGCCAGTAGTCTCCGGACAGGGGGCACCGTGGACACCATATATTTT.

Written as DNA, the CDR3 is TGTGCCAGCAGCCAATTGGGGGGACCCACCGGGGAGCTGTTTTTT. Translation: CASSQLGGPTGELFF. This rearrangement joins TRBV14 to TRBJ2-2; D perhaps matches TRBD2 (6 bases). The CDR3 spans 15 residues. V dropped 2 bases and J dropped 4 bases, with 11 bases sitting between them. Germline V gene data show CDR1 as SGHDN and CDR2 as FVKESK.